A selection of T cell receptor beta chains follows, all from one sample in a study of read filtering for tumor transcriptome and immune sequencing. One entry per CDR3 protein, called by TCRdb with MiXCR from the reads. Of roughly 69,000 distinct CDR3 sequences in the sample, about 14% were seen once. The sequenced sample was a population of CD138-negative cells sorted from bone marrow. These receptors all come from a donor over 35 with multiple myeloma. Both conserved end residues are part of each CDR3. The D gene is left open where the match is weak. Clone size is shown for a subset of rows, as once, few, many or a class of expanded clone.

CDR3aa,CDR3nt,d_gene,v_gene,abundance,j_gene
CASSLAAQVSYEQYF,TGTGCCAGCAGCTTAGCGGCACAGGTGTCCTACGAGCAGTACTTC,.,TRBV7-9,.,TRBJ2-7
CSARDSREIYGYTF,TGCAGTGCTAGAGATTCAAGGGAAATCTATGGCTACACCTTC,.,TRBV20-1,many,TRBJ1-2
CATQREVQNTEAFF,TGTGCCACACAGAGGGAGGTTCAGAACACTGAAGCTTTCTTT,.,TRBV11-2,.,TRBJ1-1
CASSPFRGETQYF,TGTGCCAGCAGCCCCTTCCGGGGCGAGACCCAGTACTTC,.,TRBV7-3,.,TRBJ2-5
CASSDQAGANVLTF,TGTGCCAGCAGTGATCAGGCCGGGGCCAACGTCCTGACTTTC,.,TRBV6-4,many,TRBJ2-6
CASNRDRAYEQYF,TGCGCCAGCAACAGGGACAGAGCCTACGAGCAGTACTTC,TRBD1,TRBV5-1,many,TRBJ2-7
CASRGEGNQPQHF,TGTGCCAGCAGGGGGGAGGGCAATCAGCCCCAGCATTTT,.,TRBV12-3/TRBV12-4,many,TRBJ1-5
CSVDLRDQETQYF,TGCAGCGTTGACCTCCGGGACCAAGAGACCCAGTACTTC,.,TRBV29-1,.,TRBJ2-5
CATSDLGAVVPNEQFF,TGTGCCACCAGTGATTTGGGCGCGGTCGTACCCAATGAGCAGTTCTTC,.,TRBV24-1,many,TRBJ2-1
CASSQDQGALRANVLTF,TGTGCCAGCAGCCAAGATCAGGGGGCTCTGAGGGCCAACGTCCTGACTTTC,TRBD1,TRBV14,.,TRBJ2-6
CASSVSGSVYNEQFF,TGTGCCAGCAGCGTAAGCGGGAGTGTTTACAATGAGCAGTTCTTC,TRBD2,TRBV9,few,TRBJ2-1
CASSKTGGTYNEQFF,TGCGCCAGCAGCAAGACTGGGGGGACCTACAATGAGCAGTTCTTC,.,TRBV4-3,.,TRBJ2-1
CASGLVVSDISPRANVLTF,TGTGCTAGTGGTTTGGTCGTATCAGACATCTCTCCCCGGGCCAACGTCCTGACTTTC,.,TRBV12-5,many,TRBJ2-6
CASRAGTSSEQFF,TGTGCCAGCAGAGCTGGGACTAGCAGTGAGCAGTTCTTC,TRBD2,TRBV9,many,TRBJ2-1
CASSSGRLAGGPSSYNEQFF,TGTGCCAGCAGTTCCGGACGTCTAGCGGGAGGCCCGAGCTCCTACAATGAGCAGTTCTTC,TRBD2,TRBV28,many,TRBJ2-1
CASSLLAGVLDEQFF,TGTGCCAGCAGTTTACTAGCGGGGGTTCTGGATGAGCAGTTCTTC,TRBD2,TRBV7-3,many,TRBJ2-1
CASSSRTGSNEKLFF,TGTGCCAGCAGCTCGCGGACAGGGAGTAATGAAAAACTGTTTTTT,TRBD1,TRBV7-8,many,TRBJ1-4
CSASPGLADPAGTDTQYF,TGCAGTGCTAGCCCCGGACTAGCGGACCCGGCAGGGACAGATACGCAGTATTTT,TRBD2,TRBV20-1,many,TRBJ2-3
CASSSGLAGGENTQYF,TGTGCCAGCAGCTCCGGACTAGCGGGAGGAGAGAATACGCAGTATTTT,TRBD2,TRBV11-3,many,TRBJ2-3
CSVPGLDYNEQFF,TGCAGCGTACCGGGACTAGACTACAATGAGCAGTTCTTC,TRBD2,TRBV29-1,many,TRBJ2-1
CASSAPGLAGYNEQIF,TGTGCCAGCAGCGCCCCGGGACTAGCGGGGTACAATGAGCAGATCTTC,TRBD2,TRBV11-1,.,TRBJ2-1
CSATPSQERLYNEQFF,TGCAGTGCAACCCCTTCGCAGGAGCGACTATACAATGAGCAGTTCTTC,.,TRBV20-1,many,TRBJ2-1
CASVGPGGNEQFF,TGTGCTAGTGTGGGACCGGGGGGCAATGAGCAGTTCTTC,TRBD2,TRBV12-5,many,TRBJ2-1
CASSEYHDMERLNNEQFF,TGTGCCAGCAGTGAATACCACGACATGGAACGACTAAACAATGAGCAGTTCTTC,.,TRBV25-1,many,TRBJ2-1
CSARSGRKGQGKETQYF,TGCAGTGCTCGAAGCGGTCGGAAGGGACAGGGAAAAGAGACCCAGTACTTC,TRBD1,TRBV20-1,many,TRBJ2-5
CASSTGRAYEQYF,TGTGCCAGTAGTACCGGGAGAGCCTACGAGCAGTACTTC,.,TRBV19,many,TRBJ2-7
CASRGTGNTDTQYF,TGTGCCAGCAGGGGGACAGGTAACACAGATACGCAGTATTTT,TRBD1,TRBV5-6,many,TRBJ2-3
CASSPTGASNEKLFF,TGTGCCAGCAGCCCAACAGGGGCCTCAAATGAAAAACTGTTTTTT,TRBD1,TRBV7-9,many,TRBJ1-4
CASSKYQAGELFF,TGTGCCAGCAGTAAATACCAGGCCGGGGAGCTGTTTTTT,.,TRBV25-1,few,TRBJ2-2
CAISETRTPSYEQYF,TGTGCCATCAGCGAAACTAGGACTCCATCCTACGAGCAGTACTTC,.,TRBV10-3,.,TRBJ2-7
CASSTRTGKTDTQYF,TGTGCCAGCAGCACCCGGACAGGGAAAACAGATACGCAGTATTTT,TRBD1,TRBV5-8,many,TRBJ2-3
CASSYPRAQANTQYF,TGTGCCAGCAGCTATCCCCGGGCCCAAGCCAATACGCAGTATTTT,.,TRBV28,many,TRBJ2-3
CAISVGTGADTQYF,TGTGCCATCAGTGTCGGGACAGGGGCAGATACGCAGTATTTT,TRBD1,TRBV10-3,few,TRBJ2-3
CSASGPTNEQFF,TGCAGTGCTAGCGGGCCGACCAATGAGCAGTTCTTC,.,TRBV20-1,many,TRBJ2-1
CSVGLAGGYEQYF,TGCAGCGTTGGCCTAGCGGGAGGTTACGAGCAGTACTTC,TRBD2,TRBV29-1,.,TRBJ2-7
CSVEQVVGDTQYF,TGCAGCGTAGAACAGGTGGTAGGAGATACGCAGTATTTT,.,TRBV29-1,many,TRBJ2-3
CASSLAGQGLHEQYF,TGTGCCAGCAGCTTAGCCGGACAGGGACTCCACGAGCAGTACTTC,TRBD1,TRBV7-9,many,TRBJ2-7
CASRFAGIQETQYF,TGTGCCAGCAGATTCGCAGGGATACAAGAGACCCAGTACTTC,.,TRBV7-9,few,TRBJ2-5
CASSHGGGAEAFF,TGTGCCAGCAGTCATGGTGGGGGAGCTGAAGCTTTCTTT,.,TRBV27,many,TRBJ1-1
CASSSITGTSGSLTVLAGELFF,TGTGCCAGTAGTTCAATCACCGGGACTAGCGGGAGTCTTACAGTTTTGGCCGGGGAGCTGTTTTTT,TRBD2,TRBV19,many,TRBJ2-2
CASSSTNEQFF,TGTGCCAGCAGTTCTACCAATGAGCAGTTCTTC,.,TRBV27,many,TRBJ2-1
CASSLSSFGRDKYNEQFF,TGTGCCAGCAGTTTATCTTCGTTTGGCAGGGACAAATACAATGAGCAGTTCTTC,.,TRBV27,many,TRBJ2-1
CASGLGTGFLNEQFF,TGTGCCAGTGGGTTGGGGACAGGGTTTCTCAATGAGCAGTTCTTC,TRBD1,TRBV19,.,TRBJ2-1
CASSVGPGNPGNTIYF,TGTGCCAGCAGCGTAGGGCCAGGGAACCCTGGAAACACCATATATTTT,.,TRBV9,.,TRBJ1-3
CASSLGPRRSYEQYF,TGCGCCAGCAGCTTGGGGCCCAGGAGGTCTTACGAGCAGTACTTC,.,TRBV5-1,many,TRBJ2-7
CASSRETADTQYF,TGTGCCAGCAGCCGGGAGACGGCAGATACGCAGTATTTT,.,TRBV28,.,TRBJ2-3
CSARLAGPEQFF,TGCAGTGCTAGACTAGCGGGCCCAGAGCAGTTCTTC,TRBD2,TRBV20-1,many,TRBJ2-1
CASSSHGTGASNEQYF,TGTGCCAGCAGCTCACATGGGACAGGGGCCTCGAACGAGCAGTACTTC,TRBD1,TRBV7-9,.,TRBJ2-7
CASSQELRGSSGKSTDTQYF,TGCGCCAGCAGCCAAGAGCTGCGGGGATCAAGCGGCAAGAGCACAGATACGCAGTATTTT,.,TRBV4-1,many,TRBJ2-3
CASGLISRRGNEQFF,TGTGCTAGTGGCCTGATATCCCGGCGAGGCAATGAGCAGTTCTTC,.,TRBV12-5,many,TRBJ2-1
CASIHDRGEYEQYF,TGTGCCAGCATCCACGACAGGGGGGAGTACGAGCAGTACTTC,TRBD1,TRBV11-2,many,TRBJ2-7
CASSLNPGLAGEQFF,TGTGCCAGCAGCTTAAACCCGGGGCTAGCGGGAGAGCAGTTCTTC,TRBD2,TRBV7-3,many,TRBJ2-1
CASSQRQGVNTEAFF,TGCGCCAGCAGCCAAAGACAGGGGGTGAACACTGAAGCTTTCTTT,TRBD1,TRBV4-1,.,TRBJ1-1
CSVRTGELFF,TGCAGCGTGAGGACCGGGGAGCTGTTTTTT,.,TRBV29-1,many,TRBJ2-2